This record looks at one T cell receptor beta chain sequence and its context. Its antigen remains unknown. This entry is derived from a study of T cell responses to AZD1222 COVID-19 vaccine. Points from the study as a whole: Increased Spike-specific TCR breadth and depth were observed after two AZD1222 doses. Sampled repertoires all dated from after the peak T cell response. Only a handful of people who got AZD1222 tested seropositive at baseline.

The V and J ends lost 2 bases and 3 bases respectively, with 6 bases between them. CDR3 size: 13 residues. Data came from immunoSEQ multiplex PCR; TCRdb stores just in-frame clones and leaves some out. There are about 140,000 clones in the sample; about 86% occur only once, and 3% to 4.5% lies in the top ten. The TCR sequence derives from an adult in good health. The rearrangement links TRBV12-3 or TRBV12-4 to TRBJ2-3; the D is unclear. The sequences come from peripheral blood, collected on day 0 of AZD1222 vaccination. The CDR3 loop is CASSLRRTDTQYF. The CDR3 DNA reads as TGTGCCAGCAGTTTACGGAGAACAGATACGCAGTATTTT.